This paragraph reports one T cell receptor beta chain. The data stem from a study of blood T cell repertoires in COVID-19. Looking at the study overall: Sources were T cells, B-cell-depleted T cells, or PBMCs; the material itself was cDNA or gDNA.

V was cut by 2 bases and J by 11 bases, with 19 bases left in between. CDR3 length: 15 amino acids. Germline V gene sequence: CDR1 LGHDT, CDR2 YNNKEL (reference sequence). The protocol was immunoSEQ multiplex PCR, while the TCRdb copy is restricted to in-frame clones and leaves out a portion. The table records approximately 150,000 clones, 80% to 85% of them present only once. This rearrangement joins TRBV3-1 (or the pseudogene TRBV3-2) to TRBJ1-5; tentatively, D is TRBD1 (6 bases). The receptor's source is a man in his 70s with active or convalescent COVID-19. Sequenced input: peripheral blood. CDR3 sequence: CASSQSWGPGSSQHF. Here the CDR3 DNA reads TGTGCCAGCAGCCAATCGTGGGGGCCGGGATCGTCCCAGCATTTT.